The 21 T cell receptor beta chains listed next were all sequenced from one sample in a study of blood T cell repertoires in COVID-19 (dated by TCRdb to 2020 to 2021). Receptor amplification or capture employed the immunoSEQ multiplex PCR assay. TCRdb stores this immuneACCESS table with in-frame sequences only. Part of the clones is absent; in the studies checked, under half of the shortfall reflects unresolved V genes, and no reason is known for the rest. The sample data list 200,000 to 250,000 clones, and about 85% of these were observed just once. The ten largest clonotypes hold 12% of the sample. The material sequenced was peripheral blood. Receptors were obtained from a woman aged 18 to 35 who had recovered from COVID-19.

This clone was seen a few times. This chain joins TRBV29-1 and TRBJ1-2; 10 bases line up with TRBD1. This CDR3 spans 13 amino acids. V was pared by 6 bases and J by 4 bases, with 5 bases of the junction left unmatched. Germline V CDR1 and CDR2: SQVTM, ANQGSEA. The CDR3 nucleotides read TGCAGCGTACGACAGGGGGCTGCCTATGGCTACACCTTC. Translation: CSVRQGAAYGYTF.

This clone is a singleton in its sample. The gene calls are TRBV6-1 and TRBJ1-6, with 7 bases lining up with TRBD1. The V gene's germline CDR1 is MNHNS and CDR2 SASEGT. The CDR3 spans 15 residues. With 3 bases clipped from V and 8 bases from J, the junction kept 7 bases outside the gene matches. The CDR3 DNA sequence: TGTGCCAGCAGTGAGATCGGGACAGTCCATTCACCCCTCCACTTT. Translation: CASSEIGTVHSPLHF.

For this clone: This same CDR3 is encoded by further DNA sequences in the sample. The genes are TRBV7-9 and TRBJ1-1, with D tentatively TRBD1 (6 bases). Germline CDR1 SEHNR, CDR2 FQNEAQ (reference sequence). V shed 1 base and J shed 4 bases, with 7 bases lying between them. The CDR3 totals 13 residues. CDR3 protein: CASSLGGGTEAFF. The CDR3 DNA reads as TGTGCCAGCAGCTTAGGAGGGGGCACTGAAGCTTTCTTT. Full variable domain (missing parts from reference TRBV7-9 and TRBJ1-1): DTGVSQNPRHKITKRGQNVTFRCDPISEHNRLYWYRQTLGQGPEFLTYFQNEAQLEKSRLLSDRFSAERPKGSFSTLEIQRTEQGDSAMYLCASSLGGGTEAFFGQGTRLTVV.

The chain is built from TRBV6-6 and TRBJ2-3, with 14 bases aligning to TRBD2. The CDR3 consists of 16 residues. CDR1 is MNHNY, CDR2 SVGAGI, per germline (reference sequence). Germline trimming cut 5 bases from V and 6 bases from J; bases unmatched to any gene: 7. CDR3 sequence: CASSVTSGRAGDTQYF. CDR3 nucleotides: TGTGCCAGCAGTGTGACTAGCGGGAGGGCCGGGGATACGCAGTATTTT.

The rearrangement links TRBV7-3 to TRBJ2-1, with a possible D match to TRBD2 (5 bases). CDR3 length: 15 residues. The germline V gene encodes CDR1 SGHTA and CDR2 FQGTGA. V lost 2 bases, J lost 2 bases, and 10 bases lay in between. The CDR3 coding sequence is TGTGCCAGCAGCTTAGTGGCGGGTACCTACAATGAGCAGTTCTTC. Its translation is CASSLVAGTYNEQFF.

J is TRBJ1-5 and V is TRBV20-1; 7 nucleotides align to TRBD1. Germline CDR1 and CDR2: DFQATT and SNEGSKA (reference sequence). This CDR3 contains 15 residues. The J segment lost 3 bases and the V segment lost 3 bases, leaving 8 bases of the junction unmatched. CDR3 nucleotide sequence: TGCAGTGCTAGTTTGGGACAGCTTTACAATCAGCCCCAGCATTTT. It specifies CSASLGQLYNQPQHF.

The chain joins TRBV5-5 to TRBJ1-4; TRBD1 is a possible D gene (6 bases). Deletions cut 4 bases from V and 6 bases from J, with 19 bases between. The CDR3 is 16 residues long. Germline V gene sequence: CDR1 SGHKS, CDR2 YYEKEE (reference sequence). This CDR3 reads CASSPDNSGDDEKLFF. As DNA, the CDR3 is TGTGCCAGCAGCCCCGATAACTCAGGGGATGATGAAAAACTGTTTTTT.

The chain has TRBV4-2 and TRBJ2-7; weak D call: TRBD2 (6 bases). Deletions cut 0 bases from V and 1 base from J, with 13 bases between. CDR3 length: 16 amino acids. Looked up from germline, CDR1 is LGHNA and CDR2 is YNFKEQ. The CDR3 sequence is CASSQDSGYRSYEQYF. The CDR3 nucleotides are TGTGCCAGCAGCCAAGATAGCGGATACCGATCCTACGAGCAGTACTTC.

J is TRBJ1-5 and V is TRBV12-5; D is unresolved. The CDR3 spans 14 residues. Looked up from germline, CDR1 is LGHNT and CDR2 is FRNRAP. V dropped 1 base and J dropped 3 bases, with 7 bases sitting between them. In nucleotides, the CDR3 is TGTGCTAGTGGTTTGGGGGCCCTCAATCAGCCCCAGCATTTT. Amino acids: CASGLGALNQPQHF.

The chain carries TRBV6-5 and TRBJ1-2; D is uncertain. V lost 8 bases to trimming and J lost 4 bases, with 14 bases between them. Germline CDR1 is MNHEY and CDR2 is SVGAGI. The length of the CDR3 is 13 residues. The CDR3 sequence: CASHATRGYGYTF. Here the CDR3 DNA reads TGTGCCAGCCACGCAACGAGAGGCTATGGCTACACCTTC.

The chain links TRBV9 to TRBJ1-5, with no clear D. CDR3 length: 15 residues. V lost 0 bases and J 5 bases, leaving 12 bases between the germline ends. Germline V CDR1 and CDR2: SGDLS, YYNGEE. CDR3 sequence: CASSVDPGRDQPQHF. Here the CDR3 DNA reads TGTGCCAGCAGCGTAGACCCCGGTCGGGATCAGCCCCAGCATTTT.

The rearrangement joins TRBV25-1 to TRBJ2-7; TRBD1 matches 7 bases. Per the germline V gene, CDR1 is MGHDK and CDR2 is SYGVNS. After removal of 6 bases from V and 0 bases from J, the junction contained 2 bases not matched to a gene. The CDR3 contains 13 residues. DNA of the CDR3: TGTGCCAGCAGGGGACAGTCCTCCTACGAGCAGTACTTC. Translation gives CASRGQSSYEQYF.

V is TRBV28 and J is TRBJ1-5; unclear D gene. V shed 3 bases and J shed 7 bases, with 7 bases lying between them. The CDR3 is 12 residues long. Germline CDR1 and CDR2: MDHEN and SYDVKM. In DNA form, the CDR3 reads TGTGCCAGCAGTTTTTCATCACAGCCCCAGCATTTT. Translation gives CASSFSSQPQHF. The variable domain in full, completed from reference TRBV28 and TRBJ1-5, reads DVKVTQSSRYLVKRTGEKVFLECVQDMDHENMFWYRQDPGLGLRLIYFSYDVKMKEKGDIPEGYSVSREKKERFSLILESASTNQTSMYLCASSFSSQPQHFGDGTRLSIL.

The V call is TRBV9, the J call TRBJ2-1; D gene ambiguous. The germline V and J ends were trimmed by 3 bases and 0 bases, with 10 bases remaining between them. Germline loops: CDR1 SGDLS, CDR2 YYNGEE. CDR3 length equals 15 residues. The CDR3 reads CASSGGRSSYNEQFF. The CDR3, as DNA: TGTGCCAGCAGCGGCGGAAGGAGCTCCTACAATGAGCAGTTCTTC.

This clone was counted only a few times. The V call is TRBV14, the J call TRBJ2-4; the D is unclear. Germline values: CDR1 SGHDN, CDR2 FVKESK. V was shortened by 3 bases and J by 5 bases, with 2 bases between the two germline ends. The CDR3 length is 11 residues. The CDR3 protein is CASSHENIQYF. The CDR3, as DNA: TGTGCCAGCAGCCACGAAAACATTCAGTACTTC.

This chain links TRBV19 with TRBJ2-7, with D perhaps matching TRBD1 (6 bases). Per germline, CDR1 LNHDA and CDR2 SQIVND (reference sequence). This CDR3 contains 16 residues. V lost 6 bases and J 2 bases, leaving 20 bases between the germline ends. CDR3 in DNA: TGTGCCAGTAGCACGTTTGGGGCAGGGGAGACCTACGAGCAGTACTTC. Translated: CASSTFGAGETYEQYF.

The V and J genes are TRBV5-1 and TRBJ2-1, with a possible D match to TRBD1 (6 bases). The length of the CDR3 is 16 residues. Between the trimmed V and J ends, which lost 0 bases and 3 bases, there was a span of 13 bases. The germline V gene encodes CDR1 SGHRS and CDR2 YFSETQ. The CDR3 protein is CASSLAGQGSYNEQFF. The CDR3 nucleotides are TGCGCCAGCAGCTTGGCCGGCCAGGGGAGCTACAATGAGCAGTTCTTC.

The gene calls are TRBV27 and TRBJ1-6, with D hard to call. CDR1 and CDR2 (germline): MNHEY, SMNVEV (reference sequence). CDR3 length: 14 amino acids. V was pared by 6 bases and J by 0 bases, with 6 bases between. CDR3 region: CASSPSSYNSPLHF. The CDR3 DNA reads as TGTGCCAGCAGCCCGAGCTCCTATAATTCACCCCTCCACTTT.

J is TRBJ1-2 and V is TRBV7-2, with D possibly matching TRBD1 (6 bases). CDR1 is SGHTA and CDR2 is FQGNSA in the germline V gene. CDR3 length: 13 residues. V gave up 5 bases and J gave up 3 bases, with 10 bases separating them. The CDR3 nucleotides read TGTGCCAGCAGCCGACGACAGGACTATGGCTACACCTTC. Protein product: CASSRRQDYGYTF.

This rearrangement joins TRBV5-6 to TRBJ1-1, with 9 bases that match TRBD1. The CDR3 has 16 residues. From germline, CDR1 is SGHDT and CDR2 YYEEEE. Losses at the gene ends were 0 bases for V and 5 bases for J; bases not matched to a gene: 8. The CDR3 DNA sequence: TGTGCCAGCAGCTTGGACTGGGGACAGGGAGGGACTGAAGCTTTCTTT. Its protein is CASSLDWGQGGTEAFF.

The chain is built from TRBV10-3 and TRBJ1-1; possibly TRBD1 for D (5 bases). The V gene lost 1 base and the J gene lost 1 base, with 7 bases spanning the gap. The CDR3 contains 14 residues. The germline CDR1 and CDR2 sequences are ENHRY and SYGVKD. CDR3 coding DNA: TGTGCCATCAGTGAGTTTGGGGCGAACACTGAAGCTTTCTTT. Its protein product is CAISEFGANTEAFF.